This T cell receptor beta chain comes out of a study of early T cells in non-severe SARS-CoV-2 infection. The overall study: Bulk RNA taken from unsorted whole blood was sequenced, leaving chains unpaired. Study-level results: The study's VDJdb matching favored anti-spike CD8 responses and missed private and CD4 specificities.

This clonotype was observed at least ten times. Its antigen remains unknown. Trimming at V came to 3 bases and at J to 5 bases, leaving 5 bases not matched to a gene. The CDR3 contains 14 residues. Per germline, CDR1 DFQATT and CDR2 SNEGSKA (reference sequence). Researchers attached unique molecular identifiers to individual cDNA molecules. A single record per CDR3 protein comes from TCRdb applying MiXCR to the 5' RACE reads. In the table there are tens of thousands of distinct CDR3 sequences, about 13% of which are singletons. The receptor was derived from an adult who was a healthcare worker with PCR-confirmed SARS-CoV-2 infection or an uninfected control (not recorded which). The chain couples TRBV20-1 to TRBJ2-7; 12 bases are a match to TRBD2. Sequenced material: whole blood. CDR3 loop: CSARLAGGLNEQYF. The CDR3 nucleotides are TGCAGTGCTAGGCTAGCGGGGGGGCTGAACGAGCAGTACTTC.